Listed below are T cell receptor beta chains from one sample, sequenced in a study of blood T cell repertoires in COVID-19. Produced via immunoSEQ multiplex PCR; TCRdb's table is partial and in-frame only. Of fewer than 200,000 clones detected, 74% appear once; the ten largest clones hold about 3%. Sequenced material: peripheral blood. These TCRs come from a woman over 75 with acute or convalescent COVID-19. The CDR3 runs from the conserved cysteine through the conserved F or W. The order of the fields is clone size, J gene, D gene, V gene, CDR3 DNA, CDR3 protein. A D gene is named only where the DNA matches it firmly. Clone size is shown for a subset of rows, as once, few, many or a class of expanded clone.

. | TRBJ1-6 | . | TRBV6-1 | TGTGCCAGCAGTGAAGCAGGGGCGCGGGAGTCACCCCTCCACTTT | CASSEAGARESPLHF
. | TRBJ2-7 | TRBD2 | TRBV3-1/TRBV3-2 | TGTGCCAGCAGCCATTCCGGGGGGATCTACGAGCAGTACTTC | CASSHSGGIYEQYF
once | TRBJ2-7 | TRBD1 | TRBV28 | TGTGCCAGCAGTTCCCTCATCTCGGGACAGGGGATCTCCTACGAGCAGTACTTC | CASSSLISGQGISYEQYF
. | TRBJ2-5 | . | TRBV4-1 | TGCGCCAGCAGCCAGAATAGGGTTCCGGGGAGAGAGACCCAGTACTTC | CASSQNRVPGRETQYF
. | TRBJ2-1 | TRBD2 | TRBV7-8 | TGTGCCAGCAGCGGTAGCGGGAGGGCCCTCAATGAGCAGTTCTTC | CASSGSGRALNEQFF
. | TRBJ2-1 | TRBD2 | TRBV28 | TGTGCCAGCACCTTAGCGGGTCCCTCCTACAATGAGCAGTTCTTC | CASTLAGPSYNEQFF
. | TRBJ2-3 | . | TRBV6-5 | TGTGCCAGCAGATCAAGCACAGATACGCAGTATTTT | CASRSSTDTQYF
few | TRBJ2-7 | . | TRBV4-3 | TGCGCCAGCAGCCAAGAAAGGGGGTGGTCCTACGAGCAGTACTTC | CASSQERGWSYEQYF
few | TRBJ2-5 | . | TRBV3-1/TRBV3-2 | TGTGCCAGCAGCCCGAGACAACAAGAGACCCAGTACTTC | CASSPRQQETQYF
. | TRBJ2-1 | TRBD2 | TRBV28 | TGTGCCAGCAGATCGGGGGGAGGGACCTACAATGAGCAGTTCTTC | CASRSGGGTYNEQFF
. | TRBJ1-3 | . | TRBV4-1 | TGCGCCAGCAGCCAACGGAGACTCTCTGGAAACACCATATATTTT | CASSQRRLSGNTIYF
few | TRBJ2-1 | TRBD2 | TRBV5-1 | TGCGCCAGCAGCTCAAGCCTAGCGGGAGAGAATGAGCAGTTCTTC | CASSSSLAGENEQFF
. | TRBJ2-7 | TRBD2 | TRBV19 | TGTGCCACCCAGGCTAGCGGGACATACGAGCAGTACTTC | CATQASGTYEQYF
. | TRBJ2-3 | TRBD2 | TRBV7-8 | TGTGCCAGCAGCCCGAGACTAGCGGAGCCCACAGATACGCAGTATTTT | CASSPRLAEPTDTQYF
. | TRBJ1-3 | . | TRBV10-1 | TGCGCCAGCAGTGAAGCAAACTCTGGAAACACCATATATTTT | CASSEANSGNTIYF